This TCR beta chain was profiled in a study of T cells after posttransplantation cyclophosphamide. General study points: Skin or GI-infiltrating T cells shared few TRB sequences with blood. Recipient CMV seropositivity and CMV reactivation strongly tracked TRB clonality. Donor-recipient repertoire similarity was low at 1-2 months, rising over year one.

CDR1 is SGHDN, CDR2 FVKESK, per germline. The CDR3 spans 15 residues. Trimming removed 3 bases at V and 5 bases at J, with 15 bases between. Some clones are missing from TCRdb's copy, which holds only in-frame ones; the method was immunoSEQ multiplex PCR. The sample yields tens of thousands of clones, about nine tenths seen once. Points on this clone: The antigen remains undetermined.

Treatment was busulfan-fludarabine conditioning, a marrow graft, and cyclophosphamide on days +3 and +4. The input for sequencing was PBMCs, taken less than 70 days after allogeneic stem cell transplant with posttransplant cyclophosphamide. The sequence derives from a male patient between 60 and 69 years old who received an allogeneic stem cell transplant from a related donor and was CMV-positive. Some of the T cells may derive from the graft donor. V gene TRBV14 combines with J gene TRBJ2-3, with a tentative D call TRBD2 (7 bases). The CDR3 DNA reads as TGTGCCAGCAGCCATCTGCCGGGGGGCGGAGATACGCAGTATTTT. Translation gives CASSHLPGGGDTQYF.